These 30 T cell receptor beta chains were sequenced from one sample in a study of identical twins. MiXCR, applied by TCRdb to the 5' RACE reads, yields one record per CDR3 protein. Altogether around 1.7 million distinct CDR3 sequences are present, about 31% being singletons, with the ten largest covering around 0.25%. The sequencing input was cord blood. The source is a newborn girl in good health.

This clonotype was picked up many times. The rearrangement uses TRBV6-6 and TRBJ2-7, with 8 bases aligning to TRBD1. Germline V gene lookup returns CDR1 MNHNY and CDR2 SVGAGI (reference sequence). The CDR3 covers 15 residues. With 2 bases clipped from V and 1 base from J, the junction kept 4 bases outside the gene matches. The CDR3 DNA is TGTGCCAGCAGTTACACCGGACAGGGTTCCTACGAGCAGTACTTC. Translating it yields CASSYTGQGSYEQYF.

The chain employs TRBV7-8 and TRBJ2-1; no firm D call. The length of the CDR3 is 13 residues. The germline V and J ends were trimmed by 2 bases and 6 bases, with 8 bases remaining between them. Germline assignment: CDR1 SGHVS and CDR2 FQNEAQ. CDR3 sequence reads: CASSLFPFNEQFF. In nucleotides, the CDR3 is TGTGCCAGCAGCTTATTTCCATTCAATGAGCAGTTCTTC. The complete variable domain, with remaining parts taken from reference TRBV7-8 and TRBJ2-1, reads GAGVSQSPRYKVAKRGQDVALRCDPISGHVSLFWYQQALGQGPEFLTYFQNEAQLDKSGLPSDRFFAERPEGSVSTLKIQRTQQEDSAVYLCASSLFPFNEQFFGPGTRLTVL.

In this sample, this clonotype turned up many times. The chain combines TRBV12-3 or TRBV12-4 with TRBJ1-1, with 7 bases fitting TRBD1. The CDR3 runs to 15 residues. V shed 5 bases and J 0 bases; nucleotides not matched to a gene: 6. The CDR3 loop reads CASSRQGGLNTEAFF. CDR3 DNA sequence: TGTGCCAGCAGTAGACAGGGTGGTTTGAACACTGAAGCTTTCTTT.

The chain links TRBV10-1 to TRBJ2-1; 7 bases agree with TRBD1. The CDR3 is 15 amino acids. After removal of 5 bases from V and 5 bases from J, the junction contained 9 bases not matched to a gene. Germline-derived CDR1 and CDR2 are WNHNN and SYGVQD (reference sequence). DNA of the CDR3: TGCGCCAGCAGTCTAGACAGGGTCCTTAACAATGAGCAGTTCTTC. Translation: CASSLDRVLNNEQFF.

This rearrangement joins TRBV25-1 to TRBJ1-2; 8 bases line up with TRBD1. V gave up 7 bases and J gave up 5 bases; unmatched junction bases: 6. The CDR3 is 13 amino acids. Germline lookup yields CDR1 MGHDK and CDR2 SYGVNS. The CDR3 region is CASTAGGPYGYTF. CDR3 nucleotide sequence: TGTGCCAGCACCGCAGGGGGCCCATATGGCTACACCTTC.

The gene calls are TRBV10-3 and TRBJ2-5; D possibly corresponds to TRBD2 (7 bases). The V end lost 7 bases, the J end lost 11 bases, and 23 bases lay between the germline ends. The CDR3 is made up of 14 amino acids. The V gene's germline CDR1 is ENHRY and CDR2 SYGVKD. CDR3 residues: CAITTPGGHNEQYF. In DNA, the CDR3 is TGTGCCATCACAACTCCCGGGGGGCACAATGAGCAGTACTTC.

This clonotype was picked up a small number of times. The rearrangement links TRBV20-1 to TRBJ2-5; no firm D call. Deletions cut 7 bases from V and 11 bases from J, with 17 bases between. Germline CDR1 is DFQATT and CDR2 is SNEGSKA (reference sequence). The CDR3 spans 11 residues. The DNA of the CDR3 is TGCAGTGAAGTCAGATTCAATGAGCAGTACTTC. Amino acids: CSEVRFNEQYF.

This clonotype was counted many times. V gene TRBV7-2 combines with J gene TRBJ2-7; D is undetermined. The V and J ends lost 1 base and 5 bases respectively, with 3 bases between them. Germline CDR1 and CDR2: SGHTA and FQGNSA. The CDR3 contains 11 residues. The CDR3 loop reads CASSLVNEQYF. Written as DNA, the CDR3 is TGTGCCAGCAGCTTAGTGAACGAGCAGTACTTC.

This clonotype was seen a few times. V usage is TRBV20-1 and J usage is TRBJ2-7, with 13 bases aligning to TRBD2. Germline loops: CDR1 DFQATT, CDR2 SNEGSKA (reference sequence). The CDR3 extends over 13 amino acids. V lost 2 bases, J lost 6 bases, and 1 base stayed unmatched. CDR3 nucleotides: TGCAGTGCTAGACGGACTAGCGGGAGCGAGCAGTACTTC. The encoded protein is CSARRTSGSEQYF.

The chain joins TRBV20-1 to TRBJ2-2; D is possibly TRBD1 (6 bases). Germline CDR1 and CDR2: DFQATT and SNEGSKA (reference sequence). The CDR3 runs to 13 residues. CDR3 sequence: CRLGTLNTGELFF. The CDR3 DNA reads as TGCAGACTAGGGACATTGAACACCGGGGAGCTGTTTTTT.

There are a few counts of this clonotype. The chain joins TRBV7-2 to TRBJ2-4; 8 bases are a match to TRBD2. The J call may be in error: the DNA end matches TRBJ2-7 better. Germline-derived CDR1 and CDR2 are SGHTA and FQGNSA. The CDR3 is made up of 16 amino acids. CDR3: CASSLAGTSSVYEQYF. Written as DNA, the CDR3 is TGTGCCAGCAGCTTAGCGGGGACTAGTAGTGTCTACGAGCAGTACTTC.

The chain has TRBV12-3 or TRBV12-4 and TRBJ2-3; 8 bases are a match to TRBD1. The CDR3 is 16 amino acids. J was trimmed by 4 bases and V by 2 bases; bases with no gene match: 8. The CDR3 reads CASSLRLAGGADTQYF. The CDR3 bases are TGTGCCAGCAGTTTACGCCTAGCAGGGGGCGCAGATACGCAGTATTTT.

Notes on this clonotype: One base away lies a much larger clone, so this may be a sequencing read error. V gene TRBV27 combines with J gene TRBJ2-1; TRBD1 aligns across 7 bases. In germline, CDR1 is MNHEY, CDR2 SMNVEV (reference sequence). This CDR3 is 16 amino acids long. The CDR3 nucleotides are TGTGCCAGCACCACCCCTCAAGGGGGCTCCCACAATGAGCAGTTCTTC. Translation gives CASTTPQGGSHNEQFF.

CDR3 loop: CASSQSIRDSKETQYF. CDR3 coding DNA: TGCGCCAGCAGTCAATCGATCCGGGACAGCAAAGAGACCCAGTACTTC. V is TRBV23-1 and J is TRBJ2-5, with 7 nucleotides matching TRBD1. TRBV23-1 is classed as an ORF, of uncertain function. This CDR3 has 16 residues. J lost 3 bases, V lost 0 bases, and 7 bases had no gene match.

This clonotype was seen only a few times. This chain uses TRBV9 with TRBJ2-3; tentatively, D is TRBD1 or TRBD2 (6 bases each). Germline V gene sequence: CDR1 SGDLS, CDR2 YYNGEE. CDR3 size: 16 residues. V was pared by 2 bases and J by 2 bases, with 15 bases between. This CDR3 is CASSVTGRIPTDTQYF. The CDR3 DNA reads as TGTGCCAGCAGCGTCACAGGGAGGATCCCCACAGATACGCAGTATTTT. Full variable domain (outside the CDR3, taken from reference TRBV9 and TRBJ2-3): DSGVTQTPKHLITATGQRVTLRCSPRSGDLSVYWYQQSLDQGLQFLIQYYNGEERAKGNILERFSAQQFPDLHSELNLSSLELGDSALYFCASSVTGRIPTDTQYFGPGTRLTVL.

V and J are TRBV5-5 and TRBJ1-1; D is unresolved. Germline V lookup: CDR1 SGHKS, CDR2 YYEKEE (reference sequence). Trimming took off 2 bases at V and 1 base at J, with 12 bases between the two ends. The CDR3 runs 15 residues. The CDR3 DNA is TGTGCCAGCAGCTTCCCAGGCCCCAAGAACACTGAAGCTTTCTTT. Translated, it gives CASSFPGPKNTEAFF.

This clonotype appeared many times. V usage is TRBV29-1 and J usage is TRBJ2-7; D call uncertain. Trimming took 3 bases from V and 5 from J, leaving 5 bases between them. Per germline, CDR1 SQVTM and CDR2 ANQGSEA. The CDR3 is 10 residues long. CDR3 protein: CSVEGNEQYF. The DNA for the CDR3 is TGCAGCGTTGAGGGAAACGAGCAGTACTTC.

This rearrangement joins TRBV12-3 or TRBV12-4 to TRBJ2-5; TRBD2 matches 7 bases. This CDR3 spans 14 amino acids. J lost 4 bases, V lost 4 bases, and 6 bases had no gene match. CDR3 DNA sequence: TGTGCCAGCAGTTCGGCTGGCGGGGGAGAGACCCAGTACTTC. Protein: CASSSAGGGETQYF.

As for this clonotype: Just one base apart from a much larger clone, this may be a read error. The chain has TRBV13 and TRBJ2-1; TRBD2 matches at 8 bases. Losses at the gene ends were 5 bases for V and 10 bases for J; bases not matched to a gene: 13. This CDR3 region has 15 residues. CDR1 and CDR2 from the germline V gene are PRHDT and FYEKMQ (reference sequence). The DNA of the CDR3 is TGTGCCAGCAGCAATACTAGCGGAAGCTCCTACGAGCAGTTCTTC. This sequence encodes CASSNTSGSSYEQFF.

The chain combines TRBV27 with TRBJ2-7; 10 bases are a match to TRBD1. Germline V lookup: CDR1 MNHEY, CDR2 SMNVEV (reference sequence). The CDR3 has 19 amino acids. The J segment lost 3 bases and the V segment lost 2 bases, leaving 16 bases of the junction unmatched. CDR3 amino acids: CASSLVPGTGVRLRYEQYF. CDR3 coding DNA: TGTGCCAGCAGTTTAGTCCCAGGGACAGGGGTTCGGCTACGCTACGAGCAGTACTTC.

The chain employs TRBV5-6 and TRBJ1-5, with TRBD1 as a possible D gene (5 bases). Germline loops: CDR1 SGHDT, CDR2 YYEEEE. Trimming cost V 0 bases and J 7 bases, with 14 bases left between them. The CDR3 covers 15 residues. CDR3: CASSLARSGWQPQHF. The CDR3 DNA is TGTGCCAGCAGCTTGGCCCGGTCAGGGTGGCAGCCCCAGCATTTT.

This sequence joins TRBV28 and TRBJ2-5; unclear D gene. Trimming removed 5 bases from V and 2 bases from J, with 12 bases in between. The germline V gene encodes CDR1 MDHEN and CDR2 SYDVKM. This CDR3 is 14 amino acids long. The CDR3 sequence is CASSPWQAQETQYF. The CDR3 coding sequence is TGTGCCAGCAGTCCCTGGCAGGCACAAGAGACCCAGTACTTC.

The chain combines TRBV15 with TRBJ2-7, with D possibly being TRBD1 (5 bases). This CDR3 is built from 15 residues. Germline CDR1 is LNHNV and CDR2 is YYDKDF (reference sequence). Trimming took off 0 bases at V and 2 bases at J, with 11 bases between the two ends. CDR3 region: CATSRDMDTPYEQYF. The CDR3, as DNA: TGTGCCACCAGCAGAGATATGGACACTCCCTACGAGCAGTACTTC.

The chain recombines TRBV5-1 with TRBJ2-1, with 9 bases lining up with TRBD2. This CDR3 is built from 15 residues. CDR1 is SGHRS and CDR2 is YFSETQ in the germline V gene. V shed 4 bases and J 6 bases; nucleotides not matched to a gene: 8. The CDR3 loop is CASSPPTSGFNEQFF. For the CDR3, the DNA is TGCGCCAGCAGCCCACCTACTAGCGGGTTCAATGAGCAGTTCTTC.

This clonotype turned up a few times. This rearrangement joins TRBV9 to TRBJ2-3; TRBD2 matches at 7 bases. Germline lookup yields CDR1 SGDLS and CDR2 YYNGEE. The CDR3 consists of 15 residues. The V and J ends lost 4 bases and 2 bases, in that order; junction bases with no gene match: 7. CDR3 bases: TGTGCCAGCAGCCCCCGACTAGCACACACAGATACGCAGTATTTT. As protein: CASSPRLAHTDTQYF.

This clonotype was counted at least ten times. V gene TRBV20-1 combines with J gene TRBJ2-3; TRBD2 agrees at 13 bases. V lost 7 bases to trimming and J lost 9 bases; unmatched junction nucleotides: 10. The CDR3 has 14 amino acids. Germline assignment: CDR1 DFQATT and CDR2 SNEGSKA (reference sequence). The CDR3 sequence: CSVPGTSGMLTQYF. The CDR3 coding sequence is TGCAGTGTCCCAGGGACTAGCGGGATGTTGACGCAGTATTTT.

This clonotype occurred a few times. The chain uses TRBV30 and TRBJ2-4; no reliable D call. The germline CDR1 and CDR2 sequences are GTSNPN and SVGIG (reference sequence). Trimming removed 1 base from V and 13 bases from J, with 8 bases in between. This CDR3 is 10 amino acids long. The CDR3 DNA reads as TGTGCCTGGAGTGGTGGGAAGCAGTACTTC. This sequence encodes CAWSGGKQYF.

The genes are TRBV7-2 and TRBJ1-5; the D gene is possibly TRBD1 (5 bases). CDR1 is SGHTA and CDR2 is FQGNSA in the germline V gene. V dropped 5 bases and J dropped 4 bases, with 12 bases sitting between them. The CDR3 runs 14 residues. CDR3: CASSLGPLNQPQHF. CDR3 nucleotides: TGTGCCAGCAGCCTGGGGCCACTAAATCAGCCCCAGCATTTT.

CDR3 residues: CASSISGGVMETQYF. The CDR3 bases are TGTGCCAGTAGTATTAGCGGGGGAGTAATGGAGACCCAGTACTTC. The chain carries TRBV19 and TRBJ2-5; TRBD2 agrees at 9 bases. The V gene's germline CDR1 is LNHDA and CDR2 SQIVND (reference sequence). The CDR3 loop spans 15 amino acids. Germline trimming cut 3 bases from V and 5 bases from J; bases unmatched to any gene: 7. The variable domain in full, with the rest retrieved from reference TRBV19 and TRBJ2-5, is DGGITQSPKYLFRKEGQNVTLSCEQNLNHDAMYWYRQDPGQGLRLIYYSQIVNDFQKGDIAEGYSVSREKKESFPLTVTSAQKNPTAFYLCASSISGGVMETQYFGPGTRLLVL.

J is TRBJ2-1 and V is TRBV6-5; no clear D. The DNA end is more similar to TRBJ2-7, so the J call may be wrong. Germline loops: CDR1 MNHEY, CDR2 SVGAGI. The CDR3 is made up of 13 amino acids. The CDR3 sequence is CASSYSLYNEQYF. The CDR3 DNA sequence: TGTGCCAGCAGTTACTCACTATACAATGAGCAGTACTTC.